The 5 T cell receptor beta chains presented below share a single source sample, sequenced in a study of beta chain features in type 1 diabetes. Overall study results and limits: In all four CD4+ subsets, TCRB CDR3 length was significantly, moderately reduced in type 1 diabetes.

cDNA synthesis used the whole RNA isolate, giving expressed TCRB sequences. Assay used: immunoSEQ multiplex PCR; TCRdb lists only in-frame clones, some missing. The sample gives some 190,000 clones, around 8% of which show up once; approximately 0.93% is in the top ten. These receptors' targets are unknown. Input material: central memory CD4+ T cells from blood. The receptors stem from a woman aged 40 to 55 with type 1 diabetes.

There are a few counts of this clone. This chain joins TRBV7-2 and TRBJ1-4, with TRBD1 identical over 7 bases. Germline CDR1 is SGHTA and CDR2 is FQGNSA. V lost 5 bases to trimming and J lost 10 bases; unmatched junction nucleotides: 4. The CDR3 has 12 amino acids. The CDR3 bases are TGTGCCAGCAGCAATCGGGACAGAAAACTGTTTTTT. The encoded protein is CASSNRDRKLFF.

V is TRBV30 and J is TRBJ1-5; D is undetermined. From germline, CDR1 is GTSNPN and CDR2 SVGIG (reference sequence). The V gene lost 0 bases and the J gene lost 3 bases, with 12 bases spanning the gap. The CDR3 runs 15 residues. DNA of the CDR3: TGTGCCTGGAGTGTTGGAGGCGGTTTCAATCAGCCCCAGCATTTT. Translation: CAWSVGGGFNQPQHF.

This clone was picked up a small number of times. At one of its ends the junction is not consistent with the germline gene, which may arise from a read error. The genes are TRBV4-2 and TRBJ2-7; D perhaps matches TRBD2 (6 bases). The CDR3 contains 15 residues. Per germline, CDR1 LGHNA and CDR2 YNFKEQ. The chain's CDR3 is CASTQGHSGNYEQYF. In DNA, the CDR3 is TGTGCCAGCACCCAAGGCCATAGCGGAAACTACGAGCAGTACTTC.

The rearrangement uses TRBV2 and TRBJ2-2; 7 positions match TRBD1. Trimming at V came to 6 bases and at J to 4 bases, leaving 14 bases not matched to a gene. Looked up from germline, CDR1 is SNHLY and CDR2 is FYNNEI. This CDR3 has 17 amino acids. The CDR3 DNA follows: TGTGCCAGCAGCCGAACGTCTCTCAGGGGGTCCACCGGGGAGCTGTTTTTT. Residues: CASSRTSLRGSTGELFF.

This clone was counted ten times or more. V usage is TRBV29-1 and J usage is TRBJ2-5; TRBD1 matches at 8 bases. The CDR3 runs to 12 residues. Trimming cost V 5 bases and J 4 bases; bases outside gene matches: 3. Germline V gene lookup returns CDR1 SQVTM and CDR2 ANQGSEA. DNA of the CDR3: TGCAGCGTTCGCAGGGGGCTAGAGACCCAGTACTTC. This sequence encodes CSVRRGLETQYF.